Each of the 21 T cell receptor beta chains below was sequenced from the same sample in a study of CD8 T cells in ankylosing spondylitis. Overall study findings and caveats: Ankylosing spondylitis blood appeared to be characterized by a TCR beta motif of under ten highly homologous variants.

No antigen is known for these receptors. In TCRdb, the 5' RACE reads were re-called with MiXCR into one record per CDR3 protein. The sample holds about 450,000 distinct CDR3 sequences, roughly 25% seen once. The sequenced sample was blood, either unsorted or a sorted T cell fraction (not recorded which). Every receptor here comes from a male donor with ankylosing spondylitis.

This clonotype was detected once. This chain connects TRBV9 to TRBJ2-2; 11 bases map to TRBD1. V lost 1 base and J lost 0; bases outside the gene matches: 5. Germline assignment: CDR1 SGDLS and CDR2 YYNGEE. The CDR3 has 18 residues. The CDR3: CASSVRWTGGANTGELFF. The CDR3 DNA is TGTGCCAGCAGCGTACGGTGGACAGGGGGCGCGAACACCGGGGAGCTGTTTTTT.

This clonotype has only a few counts. The chain is built from TRBV5-1 and TRBJ1-1; weak D call: TRBD1 (5 bases). V gave up 7 bases and J gave up 1 base, with 11 bases separating them. The germline CDR1 and CDR2 sequences are SGHRS and YFSETQ. The CDR3 is made up of 13 amino acids. CDR3 amino acids: CASARDENTEAFF. The DNA for the CDR3 is TGCGCCAGCGCGAGGGACGAGAACACTGAAGCTTTCTTT.

This clonotype has just a few counts. The chain carries TRBV12-3 or TRBV12-4 and TRBJ1-2, with 7 bases that match TRBD1. The CDR3 is 13 amino acids. The trim removed 5 bases at V and 7 bases at J, leaving 7 bases unmatched. The CDR3 region is CASSQTGKVGYTF. The CDR3 DNA sequence: TGTGCCAGCAGTCAGACAGGGAAGGTTGGCTACACCTTC.

This clonotype was picked up a small number of times. This rearrangement joins TRBV12-3 or TRBV12-4 to TRBJ1-2, with TRBD1 identical over 10 bases. V gave up 7 bases and J gave up 4 bases; unmatched junction bases: 3. The CDR3 sequence is 13 residues long. The CDR3 DNA reads TGTGCCAGCACCTGGGACAGGGGCTATGGCTACACCTTC. Protein product: CASTWDRGYGYTF.

The V and J genes are TRBV9 and TRBJ1-2; TRBD1 matches 9 bases. Germline loops: CDR1 SGDLS, CDR2 YYNGEE. V shed 1 base and J 6 bases; nucleotides not matched to a gene: 7. The CDR3 length is 15 residues. This CDR3 is CASSVQVGQGHGYTF. As DNA, the CDR3 is TGTGCCAGCAGCGTACAGGTGGGACAGGGCCATGGCTACACCTTC.

This clonotype appeared a few times. The gene calls are TRBV10-3 and TRBJ2-2, with D perhaps matching TRBD2 (6 bases). Trimming shortened V by 0 bases and J by 3 bases, and 14 bases separated the two germline ends. This CDR3 region has 17 residues. Germline V gene sequence: CDR1 ENHRY, CDR2 SYGVKD. The CDR3 spells CAISESPYGTDTGELFF. CDR3 in DNA: TGTGCCATCAGTGAGTCGCCCTATGGGACTGACACCGGGGAGCTGTTTTTT.

This clonotype showed up just a few times. The chain employs TRBV12-3 or TRBV12-4 and TRBJ2-3; possibly TRBD1 for D (5 bases). This CDR3 contains 15 residues. Between the trimmed V and J ends, which lost 2 bases and 5 bases, there was a span of 14 bases. The CDR3 loop reads CASSLNPQALDTQYF. CDR3 bases: TGTGCCAGCAGTTTAAATCCACAGGCCCTAGATACGCAGTATTTT.

This clonotype has only a few counts. The chain has TRBV6-2 or TRBV6-3 and TRBJ2-7, with TRBD2 matching 11 bases. CDR1 MNHEY and CDR2 SVGEGT come from the germline V gene. CDR3 size: 15 residues. V was clipped by 6 bases and J by 3 bases; unmatched bases: 7. CDR3 region: CASRSGTSGRYEQYF. The CDR3 nucleotides are TGTGCCAGCAGATCCGGGACTAGCGGACGCTACGAGCAGTACTTC.

The gene calls are TRBV30 and TRBJ2-3; D unclear. CDR3 length equals 11 residues. V was clipped by 7 bases and J by 1 base, with 6 bases between them. Germline CDR1 GTSNPN, CDR2 SVGIG (reference sequence). CDR3 residues: CASPGTDTQYF. CDR3 nucleotides: TGTGCCTCTCCGGGCACAGATACGCAGTATTTT.

The sample holds many counts of this clonotype. The gene calls are TRBV3-1 and TRBJ2-1; D ambiguous. Trimming stripped 5 bases from V and 3 bases from J, with 2 bases between. Germline V gene lookup returns CDR1 LGHDT and CDR2 YNNKEL (reference sequence). CDR3 length equals 11 residues. Here the CDR3 DNA reads TGTGCCAGCAGCATCTACAATGAGCAGTTCTTC. Translated, it gives CASSIYNEQFF.

The chain recombines TRBV29-1 with TRBJ1-4; D might be TRBD1 (5 bases). Deletions cut 6 bases from V and 7 bases from J, with 9 bases between. This CDR3 is 11 amino acids long. Germline values: CDR1 SQVTM, CDR2 ANQGSEA. In DNA form, the CDR3 reads TGCAGCGTGGGGGGGGTTGAAAAACTGTTTTTT. Residues: CSVGGVEKLFF.

There are a few counts of this clonotype. The CDR3 here is CASSLSSNSNQPQHF. Here the CDR3 DNA reads TGTGCCAGCAGCTTATCATCAAATAGCAATCAGCCCCAGCATTTT. V usage is TRBV7-9 and J usage is TRBJ1-5; no firm D call. Trimming pared 2 bases from V and 0 bases from J, leaving 8 bases between. Germline V gene lookup returns CDR1 SEHNR and CDR2 FQNEAQ (reference sequence). The CDR3 runs 15 residues.

This chain joins TRBV4-1 and TRBJ2-6, with D possibly matching TRBD1 (5 bases). Trimming left V 0 bases short and J 1 base short, with 10 bases between. The germline V gene encodes CDR1 MGHRA and CDR2 YSYEKL. The CDR3 is 17 residues long. The CDR3 reads CASSQEGRQSGANVLTF. The CDR3, as DNA: TGCGCCAGCAGCCAAGAGGGCAGACAGTCTGGGGCCAACGTCCTGACTTTC.

A few counts support this clonotype. The chain recombines TRBV18 with TRBJ2-7; D perhaps matches TRBD1 (5 bases). Germline V gives CDR1 KGHSH, CDR2 LQKENI. The V and J ends lost 1 base and 7 bases respectively, with 14 bases between them. The CDR3 is 14 residues long. As DNA, the CDR3 is TGTGCCAGCTCACCACAGGGGATGTCGATGGAGCAGTACGTC. As protein: CASSPQGMSMEQYV.

This clonotype was counted only a few times. This chain uses TRBV7-2 with TRBJ2-2; 9 nucleotides line up with TRBD1. This CDR3 is built from 15 residues. The germline CDR1 and CDR2 sequences are SGHTA and FQGNSA. After removal of 5 bases from V and 5 bases from J, the junction contained 6 bases not matched to a gene. CDR3 sequence reads: CASSVQGARTGELFF. The CDR3, as DNA: TGTGCCAGCAGCGTACAGGGGGCGCGGACCGGGGAGCTGTTTTTT.

This clonotype turned up a few times. The V gene is TRBV24-1, the J gene TRBJ2-3; D tentatively fits TRBD1 or TRBD2 (6 bases each). Trimming cost V 5 bases and J 0 bases, with 8 bases left between them. The germline CDR1 and CDR2 sequences are KGHDR and SFDVKD. The CDR3 consists of 14 residues. As DNA, the CDR3 is TGTGCCACCAGTGGGGGGGCCAGCACAGATACGCAGTATTTT. The encoded protein is CATSGGASTDTQYF.

This chain joins TRBV12-3 or TRBV12-4 and TRBJ2-1; 8 bases fit TRBD2. This CDR3 contains 13 residues. The V segment lost 3 bases and the J segment 7 bases; nucleotides outside the gene matches: 2. The DNA of the CDR3 is TGTGCCAGCAGTTTGACTAGCGTGAATGAGCAGTTCTTC. This encodes CASSLTSVNEQFF.

In its sample, this clonotype was seen a few times. The chain has TRBV7-9 and TRBJ1-3; 7 bases match TRBD1. Germline trimming cut 1 base from V and 0 bases from J; bases unmatched to any gene: 3. The CDR3 is made up of 16 amino acids. From germline, CDR1 is SEHNR and CDR2 FQNEAQ (reference sequence). The CDR3 nucleotides are TGTGCCAGCAGCTTAGAGGGACAGATCTCTGGAAACACCATATATTTT. It is translated as CASSLEGQISGNTIYF.

This sequence joins TRBV5-6 and TRBJ2-7, with 7 positions matching TRBD1. The CDR3 contains 13 residues. Germline trimming cut 4 bases from V and 3 bases from J; bases unmatched to any gene: 4. Per the germline V gene, CDR1 is SGHDT and CDR2 is YYEEEE. In DNA form, the CDR3 reads TGTGCCAGCAGCCCCGGACAGGTCTACGAGCAGTACGTC. This codes for CASSPGQVYEQYV.

The rearrangement uses TRBV20-1 and TRBJ2-3; 7 bases are a match to TRBD2. The CDR3 covers 13 residues. Trimming at V came to 5 bases and at J to 2 bases, leaving 4 bases not matched to a gene. CDR1 is DFQATT, CDR2 SNEGSKA, per germline (reference sequence). CDR3 region: CSAGTTPTDTQYF. In DNA, the CDR3 is TGCAGTGCTGGGACTACCCCCACAGATACGCAGTATTTT.

The chain is built from TRBV7-2 and TRBJ1-4; 9 nucleotides agree with TRBD1. The CDR3 runs 17 residues. The trim removed 2 bases at V and 6 bases at J, leaving 10 bases unmatched. The germline V gene encodes CDR1 SGHTA and CDR2 FQGNSA. CDR3 loop: CASSLLGSTGGYEKLFF. CDR3 nucleotides: TGTGCCAGCAGCTTACTCGGATCGACAGGGGGATATGAAAAACTGTTTTTT.